This record concerns one TCR beta chain sequence. This entry belongs to a study of cytomegalovirus exposure and HLA in healthy donors. The ends were cut back, 2 bases at V and 3 bases at J, with 4 bases in the middle. CDR3 length equals 12 residues. CDR1 and CDR2 (germline): MDHEN, SYDVKM. The study ran its PCR with 60 Vbeta and 13 Jbeta primers. The assay was immunoSEQ multiplex PCR, and TCRdb's table has in-frame clones only and misses some. The data contain about 120,000 clones, around 80% of them singletons. This receptor was taken from a man aged 18 to 29 in good health and CMV-seronegative. The chain uses TRBV28 and TRBJ1-1; D unclear. Sequencing was done on a sample of PBMCs. The CDR3 DNA reads as TGTGCCAGCAGTTTACTATACACTGAAGCTTTCTTT. Translating it yields CASSLLYTEAFF.